The present entry profiles one T cell receptor (beta chain) with its context. Its antigen is as yet unknown. The sample comes from a study of cytomegalovirus exposure and HLA in healthy donors. Study observations and caveats: TCR beta V- and J-gene trimming was later associated with a missense DCLRE1C variant. In a later analysis, compared with equally common non-associated chains, HLA-associated beta chains were more expanded.

Primers included in the PCR were 60 Vbeta and 13 Jbeta primers. Method: immunoSEQ multiplex PCR; TCRdb's copy keeps in-frame clones and lacks some. Here the sample table reports 200,000 or so clones. This CDR3 has 16 residues. CDR1 SGHTA and CDR2 FQGNSA come from the germline V gene. V dropped 1 base and J dropped 4 bases, with 15 bases sitting between them. The sequencing input was PBMCs. V is TRBV7-2 and J is TRBJ2-3; TRBD2 is a possible D gene (5 bases). The receptor was isolated from a boy between 5 and 17 years old in good health and CMV-seronegative. The DNA of the CDR3 is TGTGCCAGCAGCTTAGGGTTGAACGGGATCGCAGATACGCAGTATTTT. This translates into CASSLGLNGIADTQYF.